These T cell receptor beta chains were read from a single sample in a study of CD8 T cells in Susac syndrome. TCRdb reanalysed the immunoSEQ multiplex PCR reads using MiXCR and keeps one entry per CDR3 protein. The repertoire includes roughly 75,000 distinct CDR3 sequences, roughly 93% of them detected once, and approximately 0.15% sits in the top ten. The specimen sequenced was CD4+ T cells from PBMCs. These receptors came from a human donor with Susac syndrome. Both conserved end residues are part of each CDR3. A D gene is named only where the DNA matches it firmly. Clone sizes are given selectively: once, few, many, or a class where the clone is expanded.

D: -
V: TRBV28
J: TRBJ1-5
size: -
CDR3: CASSRPRTEEPNQPQHF
DNA: TGTGCCAGCAGTCGCCCCAGGACGGAAGAACCCAATCAGCCCCAGCATTTT

D: -
V: TRBV7-3
J: TRBJ2-3
size: -
CDR3: CASSLTGGTDTQYF
DNA: TGTGCCAGCAGCTTGACAGGAGGCACAGATACGCAGTATTTT

D: TRBD1
V: TRBV20-1
J: TRBJ1-2
size: -
CDR3: CSARAFAGDRGPPGYTF
DNA: TGCAGTGCTAGAGCATTCGCGGGGGACAGGGGGCCTCCTGGCTACACCTTC

D: -
V: TRBV7-2
J: TRBJ1-1
size: -
CDR3: CASSLQGVGTEAFF
DNA: TGTGCCAGCAGCTTGCAGGGCGTGGGCACTGAAGCTTTCTTT

D: -
V: TRBV18
J: TRBJ1-3
size: -
CDR3: CASSPMTAPGNTIYF
DNA: TGTGCCAGCTCACCCATGACAGCCCCTGGAAACACCATATATTTT

D: TRBD1
V: TRBV28
J: TRBJ1-5
size: -
CDR3: CASSSPGQGAHQPQHF
DNA: TGTGCCAGCAGTTCCCCGGGACAGGGGGCTCATCAGCCCCAGCATTTT

D: -
V: TRBV5-1
J: TRBJ2-7
size: -
CDR3: CASSRQTGQAGEQYF
DNA: TGCGCCAGCAGCCGACAGACAGGCCAGGCGGGAGAGCAGTACTTC

D: TRBD2
V: TRBV28
J: TRBJ2-5
size: -
CDR3: CASSTAGVGEETQYF
DNA: TGTGCCAGCAGTACCGCGGGGGTGGGCGAGGAGACCCAGTACTTC

D: -
V: TRBV7-2
J: TRBJ2-6
size: -
CDR3: CASSFNRVKSNVLTF
DNA: TGTGCCAGCAGCTTCAACAGGGTTAAGTCCAACGTCCTGACTTTC

D: TRBD2
V: TRBV20-1
J: TRBJ2-4
size: -
CDR3: CSASPSGAAGGNIQYF
DNA: TGCAGTGCTAGCCCTAGCGGGGCCGCGGGGGGAAACATTCAGTACTTC

D: -
V: TRBV2
J: TRBJ2-7
size: -
CDR3: CASTIIPYEQYF
DNA: TGTGCCAGCACTATAATACCATACGAGCAGTACTTC

D: -
V: TRBV28
J: TRBJ1-6
size: once
CDR3: CASSLQQLVASLHF
DNA: TGTGCCAGCAGTTTACAACAGCTTGTTGCTAGTCTCCACTTT

D: TRBD2
V: TRBV6-5
J: TRBJ2-1
size: once
CDR3: CASSYSFLAVVNEQFF
DNA: TGTGCCAGCAGTTACTCGTTCCTAGCGGTAGTCAATGAGCAGTTCTTC

D: -
V: TRBV28
J: TRBJ1-3
size: -
CDR3: CASSLPQQGVTGNTIYF
DNA: TGTGCCAGCAGTTTACCACAACAGGGAGTGACTGGAAACACCATATATTTT

D: -
V: TRBV6-1
J: TRBJ2-6
size: -
CDR3: CASTRGQTSGANVLTF
DNA: TGTGCCAGCACCCGAGGACAGACCTCTGGGGCCAACGTCCTGACTTTC

D: TRBD1
V: TRBV12-3/TRBV12-4
J: TRBJ1-1
size: -
CDR3: CASTGRGRGTEAFF
DNA: TGTGCCAGCACCGGAAGGGGGCGCGGCACTGAAGCTTTCTTT

D: -
V: TRBV7-9
J: TRBJ2-7
size: -
CDR3: CASSSAKTYEQYF
DNA: TGTGCCAGCAGCTCAGCAAAAACCTACGAGCAGTACTTC

D: -
V: TRBV5-1
J: TRBJ2-1
size: -
CDR3: CASSLSGDDEQFF
DNA: TGCGCCAGCAGCTTATCAGGTGACGATGAGCAGTTCTTC

D: -
V: TRBV6-5
J: TRBJ2-5
size: -
CDR3: CASSYGGETQYF
DNA: TGTGCCAGCAGTTACGGCGGAGAGACCCAGTACTTC

D: -
V: TRBV5-4
J: TRBJ2-3
size: -
CDR3: CASSLVEGTDTQYF
DNA: TGTGCCAGCAGCTTGGTAGAGGGCACAGATACGCAGTATTTT

D: -
V: TRBV11-1
J: TRBJ2-7
size: -
CDR3: CASSLGPRKYF
DNA: TGTGCCAGCAGCTTGGGACCTCGGAAGTACTTC

D: -
V: TRBV28
J: TRBJ1-5
size: -
CDR3: CASSLGGGNQPQHF
DNA: TGTGCCAGCAGTTTAGGAGGGGGCAATCAGCCCCAGCATTTT

D: -
V: TRBV2
J: TRBJ1-5
size: -
CDR3: CASSEQGLSNQPQHF
DNA: TGTGCCAGCAGTGAACAGGGCCTTAGCAATCAGCCCCAGCATTTT

D: TRBD1
V: TRBV20-1
J: TRBJ2-5
size: -
CDR3: CSARVQQGEETQYF
DNA: TGCAGTGCTAGAGTCCAACAGGGGGAAGAGACCCAGTACTTC

D: -
V: TRBV30
J: TRBJ2-3
size: -
CDR3: CGLEHRAGTDTQYF
DNA: TGCGGCTTGGAGCACAGGGCCGGCACAGATACGCAGTATTTT

D: TRBD1
V: TRBV20-1
J: TRBJ1-2
size: -
CDR3: CSASHSLWTGEYGYTF
DNA: TGCAGTGCCTCACACTCCTTATGGACAGGGGAGTATGGCTACACCTTC

D: -
V: TRBV3-1
J: TRBJ1-1
size: -
CDR3: CASSQRTSMNTEAFF
DNA: TGTGCCAGCAGCCAGAGGACGAGTATGAACACTGAAGCTTTCTTT

D: TRBD1
V: TRBV7-9
J: TRBJ1-2
size: -
CDR3: CASSARDSQYYGYTF
DNA: TGTGCCAGCAGCGCAAGGGACAGCCAATACTATGGCTACACCTTC

D: -
V: TRBV7-2
J: TRBJ2-5
size: -
CDR3: CASSFGGQGETQYF
DNA: TGTGCCAGCAGCTTCGGGGGCCAGGGGGAGACCCAGTACTTC